This entry lists 21 T cell receptor beta chains sequenced from one sample in a study of a mutant IDH1 vaccine in newly diagnosed glioma. Indicated time point: week 35, safety follow-up. Every vaccination contained 300 ug of the mutant IDH1 20-mer peptide and was paired with topical imiquimod. Clones were sequenced by immunoSEQ multiplex PCR, and TCRdb holds only the in-frame ones, with some missing. The sample holds 50,000 to 75,000 clones, roughly four fifths seen once. No antigens are known for them. The material was PBMCs, obtained from a glioma patient whose treatment included an IDH1 peptide vaccine. These receptors came from a man in his fifties with glioma.

This chain links TRBV15 with TRBJ2-2; D tentatively reads TRBD1 or TRBD2 (6 bases each). Trimming shortened V by 1 base and J by 5 bases, and 8 bases separated the two germline ends. The germline CDR1 and CDR2 sequences are LNHNV and YYDKDF (reference sequence). The CDR3 sequence is 14 residues long. CDR3 amino acids: CATSRAGATGELFF. The CDR3 coding sequence is TGTGCCACCAGCAGAGCGGGGGCGACCGGGGAGCTGTTTTTT.

This clone was seen a handful of times. V is TRBV4-2 and J is TRBJ1-1, with unresolved D. Looked up from germline, CDR1 is LGHNA and CDR2 is YNFKEQ. Trimming removed 2 bases at V and 6 bases at J, with 10 bases between. This CDR3 spans 13 amino acids. CDR3 nucleotides: TGTGCCAGCAGCCAATCTGCCTCCTCTGAAGCTTTCTTT. It specifies CASSQSASSEAFF.

The chain couples TRBV30 to TRBJ1-2, with D unresolved. Trimming took 2 bases from V and 2 from J, leaving 12 bases between them. The CDR3 has 14 residues. The V gene's germline CDR1 is GTSNPN and CDR2 SVGIG (reference sequence). The CDR3: CAWSPRGINYGYTF. CDR3 nucleotide sequence: TGTGCCTGGAGTCCTCGGGGAATCAACTATGGCTACACCTTC.

The chain recombines TRBV30 with TRBJ2-3; 9 bases map to TRBD2. CDR3 size: 14 residues. Germline CDR1 is GTSNPN and CDR2 is SVGIG (reference sequence). V trimming: 4 bases; J trimming: 3 bases; junction bases outside the gene matches: 5. The CDR3 sequence is CAWTLAGGTDTQYF. DNA for the CDR3: TGTGCCTGGACACTAGCGGGCGGGACAGATACGCAGTATTTT.

The rearrangement links TRBV4-2 to TRBJ2-5, with TRBD2 matching 9 bases. Per the germline V gene, CDR1 is LGHNA and CDR2 is YNFKEQ. Trimming removed 0 bases from V and 5 bases from J; junction bases left unmatched: 13. The CDR3 runs 18 residues. CDR3 in DNA: TGTGCCAGCAGCCAAGAGGCGGCGGGGGGGCCTAGGTCGGAGACCCAGTACTTC. It is translated as CASSQEAAGGPRSETQYF.

The chain recombines TRBV7-2 with TRBJ1-2; D gene unclear. Germline V lookup: CDR1 SGHTA, CDR2 FQGNSA. This CDR3 comprises 12 residues. Trimming took 4 bases from V and 8 from J, leaving 11 bases between them. CDR3 coding DNA: TGTGCCAGCAGCTCCACGGTATACGGCTACACCTTC. The encoded protein is CASSSTVYGYTF.

This clone was detected only a few times. The chain couples TRBV7-8 to TRBJ2-7, with 7 bases aligning to TRBD1. Germline V CDR1 and CDR2: SGHVS, FQNEAQ. V trimming: 2 bases; J trimming: 4 bases; junction bases outside the gene matches: 8. The CDR3 totals 15 residues. The DNA for the CDR3 is TGTGCCAGCAGCTTATGGGGACAGATCTCATACGAGCAGTACTTC. Translating gives CASSLWGQISYEQYF.

This chain uses TRBV19 with TRBJ1-4; 10 bases fit TRBD1. The CDR3 consists of 14 residues. The germline gives CDR1 LNHDA, CDR2 SQIVND (reference sequence). V was pared by 7 bases and J by 8 bases, with 7 bases of the junction left unmatched. This CDR3 reads CASTWTGGEEKLFF. CDR3 bases: TGTGCCAGTACATGGACAGGGGGAGAAGAAAAACTGTTTTTT.

The gene calls are TRBV30 and TRBJ1-2, with 7 positions matching TRBD1. V dropped 2 bases and J dropped 4; count of bases not matched to a gene: 7. The CDR3 length is 14 residues. Germline values: CDR1 GTSNPN, CDR2 SVGIG (reference sequence). CDR3 amino acids: CAWSLTTGSYGYTF. The CDR3 coding sequence is TGTGCCTGGAGTTTAACGACAGGGAGCTATGGCTACACCTTC.

In DNA, the CDR3 is TGCGCCAGCAGCTTGGTAGGCAGATCTAGCACAGATACGCAGTATTTT. Protein sequence: CASSLVGRSSTDTQYF. The chain couples TRBV5-1 to TRBJ2-3; D unresolved. Trimming removed 0 bases from V and 0 bases from J, with 11 bases in between. The CDR3 is made up of 16 amino acids. From germline, CDR1 is SGHRS and CDR2 YFSETQ.

The chain is built from TRBV7-8 and TRBJ2-1; D not resolved. This CDR3 has 12 amino acids. Trimming stripped 5 bases from V and 6 bases from J, with 8 bases between. Germline V gene data show CDR1 as SGHVS and CDR2 as FQNEAQ. CDR3 amino acids: CASSPVSNEQFF. The CDR3 nucleotides are TGTGCCAGCAGCCCGGTCAGCAATGAGCAGTTCTTC.

Sample share makes this clone medium-sized (0.01 to 0.1%). The DNA for the CDR3 is TGTGCCAGCAGTGAAATGGCAGGATGGCGGCCTGAAGCTTTCTTT. The encoded protein is CASSEMAGWRPEAFF. J is TRBJ1-1 and V is TRBV2; D unclear. Trimming removed 2 bases at V and 6 bases at J, with 16 bases between. Germline V gene data show CDR1 as SNHLY and CDR2 as FYNNEI. The CDR3 is 15 amino acids.

This clone was seen a single time. The chain has TRBV2 and TRBJ2-7, with 7 bases matching TRBD1. The V segment lost 8 bases and the J segment 0 bases; nucleotides outside the gene matches: 7. Germline V gene sequence: CDR1 SNHLY, CDR2 FYNNEI. The CDR3 consists of 14 residues. CDR3 DNA: TGTGCCAGCGACACAGGGGAGTCCTCCTACGAGCAGTACTTC. It yields the protein CASDTGESSYEQYF. Full variable domain (outside the CDR3, taken from reference TRBV2 and TRBJ2-7): EPEVTQTPSHQVTQMGQEVILRCVPISNHLYFYWYRQILGQKVEFLVSFYNNEISEKSEIFDDQFSVERPDGSNFTLKIRSTKLEDSAMYFCASDTGESSYEQYFGPGTRLTVT.

The chain links TRBV29-1 to TRBJ2-5, with D unclear. Germline V CDR1 and CDR2: SQVTM, ANQGSEA. The ends were cut back, 4 bases at V and 4 bases at J, with 16 bases in the middle. The CDR3 is 14 amino acids. The CDR3, as DNA: TGCAGCGTTGTGGCTAGGCCGCCCGTAGAGACCCAGTACTTC. Protein: CSVVARPPVETQYF.

This chain uses TRBV10-3 with TRBJ1-2; D remains unclear. Trimming left V 4 bases short and J 0 bases short, with 6 bases between. In germline, CDR1 is ENHRY, CDR2 SYGVKD. The CDR3 runs 13 residues. The CDR3 DNA is TGTGCCATCAGTGGTACAGCTAACTATGGCTACACCTTC. As protein: CAISGTANYGYTF.

This clone was detected a few times. The chain employs TRBV6-5 and TRBJ2-7; 8 nucleotides align to TRBD1. From germline, CDR1 is MNHEY and CDR2 SVGAGI. The V segment lost 7 bases and the J segment 1 base; nucleotides outside the gene matches: 3. The CDR3 has 13 amino acids. The CDR3: CASKTGESYEQYF. CDR3 nucleotides: TGTGCCAGCAAGACAGGGGAATCCTACGAGCAGTACTTC.

The chain has TRBV10-3 and TRBJ1-2, with a tentative D call TRBD1 (5 bases). The CDR3 has 13 residues. V was shortened by 6 bases and J by 3 bases, with 11 bases between the two germline ends. In germline, CDR1 is ENHRY, CDR2 SYGVKD. CDR3 sequence: CAIRDNSYYGYTF. CDR3 bases: TGTGCCATCAGGGACAACTCCTACTATGGCTACACCTTC.

The genes are TRBV2 and TRBJ2-7, with 7 bases aligning to TRBD1. Germline CDR1 and CDR2: SNHLY and FYNNEI. The trim removed 7 bases at V and 2 bases at J, leaving 8 bases unmatched. The CDR3 is made up of 14 amino acids. DNA of the CDR3: TGTGCCAGCACCGAGGAGACAGGGACCTACGAGCAGTACTTC. This sequence encodes CASTEETGTYEQYF.

This chain joins TRBV9 and TRBJ1-5, with D tentatively TRBD1 (5 bases). Germline V gene data show CDR1 as SGDLS and CDR2 as YYNGEE. CDR3 length equals 13 residues. Trimming took 4 bases from V and 7 from J, leaving 12 bases between them. This CDR3 reads CASSPGRKQPQHF. CDR3 bases: TGTGCCAGCAGCCCAGGGCGAAAACAGCCCCAGCATTTT.

The V and J genes are TRBV15 and TRBJ1-1; D might be TRBD1 (6 bases). Trimming pared 5 bases from V and 4 bases from J, leaving 17 bases between. Germline-derived CDR1 and CDR2 are LNHNV and YYDKDF (reference sequence). The CDR3 extends over 15 amino acids. CDR3 region: CATSPGDGPGTEAFF. As DNA, the CDR3 is TGTGCCACCAGCCCAGGGGACGGGCCGGGCACTGAAGCTTTCTTT.

This clone has just a few counts. The rearrangement joins TRBV30 to TRBJ1-1; a weak D match, TRBD1 (5 bases). Germline V gene data show CDR1 as GTSNPN and CDR2 as SVGIG (reference sequence). The CDR3 sequence is 13 residues long. The V end was cut by 0 bases, the J end by 3 bases, with 8 bases between. CDR3 loop: CAWSVGVYTEAFF. In nucleotides, the CDR3 is TGTGCCTGGAGTGTGGGGGTCTACACTGAAGCTTTCTTT.